This T cell receptor beta chain derives from a study of blood T cell repertoires in COVID-19 (dated by TCRdb to about 2020). With regard to the full study: Samples covering the acute and convalescent phases of COVID-19 were provided by collaborators in the United States, Italy and Spain. Where available, HLA class I and class II types were obtained from metadata supplied by the sample provider rather than from assay-based typing. The repertoires were released in a freely available public database intended as a resource for research on the immune response to SARS-CoV-2. The samples were drawn from the first 160 participants of the ongoing ImmuneRACE study and from 950 to 1,500 subjects provided by 6 global collaborators. The prospective study material was composed of cDNA or gDNA derived from T cells, B-cell-depleted T cells, or PBMCs. Nearly every sample came with metadata listing a de-identified subject ID, COVID-19 status, age in years and sex. The dataset comprised deeply sampled blood TCRbeta repertoires from subjects exposed to, actively infected with, or recovered from COVID-19.

On this clone: The specificity of this receptor is unknown. No much larger clone exists at a distance of one base, and base qualities are not known.

Results and caveats for the whole study, not just this receptor: Clinical and demographic metadata were provided uncurated, with the amount varying by source and participant.

Another Seattle source contributed samples from volunteer blood donors who had recovered from COVID-19. Whole blood was collected in K2EDTA tubes by collaborating institutions according to the institutions' own protocols. For TCRbeta analysis, collaborators shipped samples in one of three forms: frozen whole blood, isolated PBMCs, or DNA extracted from either of those sample types. According to the germline V gene, CDR1 reads MNHEY and CDR2 reads SVGAGI. Trimmed from V: 1 base; trimmed from J: 4 bases; junction bases lacking a gene match: 8. Its CDR3 holds 16 amino acids, cysteine through phenylalanine. The read is trimmed to its CDR3 DNA, 48 bases read in frame from base 1. TCRbeta CDR3 regions were amplified from genomic DNA by means of the immunoSEQ Assay, a bias-controlled multiplex PCR. From the authors' description of their analysis: Nucleated cell counts per sample were estimated from amplification of reference gene primers within the assay. To quantify the absolute abundance of each unique TCRbeta CDR3 rearrangement, sequence reads were collapsed and filtered. For each sample, productive Simpson clonality was calculated as the square root of Simpson's diversity index across productive rearrangements. TCRdb limited this immuneACCESS table to in-frame rearrangements with V and J called. A share of clones is missing; checked studies link under half to unresolved V genes, and the rest is unexplained. V and J calls plus clone size are reproduced from that table; the DNA served to infer D and trimming. Across this sample there are over 200,000 clones, with about 85% seen only once. The ten largest account for less than 15% of the sample.

Recombination linked TRBV6-5 to TRBJ2-7; TRBD2 matches 9 bases in the middle. This TCR was recovered from a woman aged 18-29 years who had recovered from COVID-19. What was sequenced was peripheral blood. The CDR3 sequence is CASSYLAGEVNYEQYF. The DNA sequence is TGTGCCAGCAGTTACTTAGCGGGAGAAGTTAATTACGAGCAGTACTTC.